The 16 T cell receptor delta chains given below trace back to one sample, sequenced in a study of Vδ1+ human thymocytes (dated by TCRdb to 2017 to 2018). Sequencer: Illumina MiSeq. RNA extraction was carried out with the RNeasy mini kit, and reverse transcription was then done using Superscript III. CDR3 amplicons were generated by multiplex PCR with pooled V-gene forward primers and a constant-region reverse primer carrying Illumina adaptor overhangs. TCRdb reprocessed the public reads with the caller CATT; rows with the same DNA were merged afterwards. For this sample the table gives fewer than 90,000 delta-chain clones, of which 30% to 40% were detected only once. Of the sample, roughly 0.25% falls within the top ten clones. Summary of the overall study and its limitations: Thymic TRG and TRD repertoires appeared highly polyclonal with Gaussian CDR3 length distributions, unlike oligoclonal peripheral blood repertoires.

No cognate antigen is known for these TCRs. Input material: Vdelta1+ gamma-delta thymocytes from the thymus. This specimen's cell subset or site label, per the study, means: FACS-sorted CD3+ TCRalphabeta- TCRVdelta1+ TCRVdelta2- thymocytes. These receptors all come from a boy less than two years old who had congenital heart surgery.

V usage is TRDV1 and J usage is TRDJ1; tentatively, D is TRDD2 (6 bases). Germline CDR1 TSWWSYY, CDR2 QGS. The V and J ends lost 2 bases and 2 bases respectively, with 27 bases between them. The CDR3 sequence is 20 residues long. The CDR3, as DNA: TGTGCTCTTGGGGAATCTCCCCGTGCCTTCCGCTTGTTGCCAACCGATAAACTCATCTTT. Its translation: CALGESPRAFRLLPTDKLIF.

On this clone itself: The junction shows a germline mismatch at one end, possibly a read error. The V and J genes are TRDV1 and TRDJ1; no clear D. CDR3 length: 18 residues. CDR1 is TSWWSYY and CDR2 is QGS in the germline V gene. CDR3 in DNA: TGTGCTCTTGGGGAGCCCCCGCCGAAGCGGGCCAACACCGATAACCTCATCTTT. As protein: CALGEPPPKRANTDNLIF.

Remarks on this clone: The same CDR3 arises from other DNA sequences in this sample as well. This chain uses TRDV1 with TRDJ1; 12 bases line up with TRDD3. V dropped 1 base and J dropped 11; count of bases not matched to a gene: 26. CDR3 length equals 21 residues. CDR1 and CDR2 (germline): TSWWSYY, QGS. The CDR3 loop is CALGEHLRCASVLGDTLGLIF. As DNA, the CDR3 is TGTGCTCTTGGGGAACATCTCCGTTGTGCCTCAGTACTGGGGGATACCCTAGGGCTCATCTTT.

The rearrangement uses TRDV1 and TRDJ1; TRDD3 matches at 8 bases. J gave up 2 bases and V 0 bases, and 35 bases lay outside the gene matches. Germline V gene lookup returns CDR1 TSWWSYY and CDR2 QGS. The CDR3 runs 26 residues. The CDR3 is CALGELIPRGQIPFLNWGFPTDKLIF. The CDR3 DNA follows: TGTGCTCTTGGGGAACTCATCCCGAGAGGACAAATTCCTTTTCTCAACTGGGGGTTCCCAACCGATAAACTCATCTTT.

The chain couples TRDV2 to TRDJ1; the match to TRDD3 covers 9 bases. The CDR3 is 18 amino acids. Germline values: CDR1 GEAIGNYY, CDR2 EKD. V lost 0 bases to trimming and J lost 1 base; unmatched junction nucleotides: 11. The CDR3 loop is CACDTDHLLGDPTDKLIF. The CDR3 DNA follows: TGTGCCTGTGACACCGACCATTTACTGGGGGACCCCACCGATAAACTCATCTTT.

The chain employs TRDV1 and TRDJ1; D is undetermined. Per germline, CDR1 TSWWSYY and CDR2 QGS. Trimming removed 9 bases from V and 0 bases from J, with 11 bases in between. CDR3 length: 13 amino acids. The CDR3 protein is CALTGHYTDKLIF. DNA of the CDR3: TGTGCTCTCACGGGACACTACACCGATAAACTCATCTTT.

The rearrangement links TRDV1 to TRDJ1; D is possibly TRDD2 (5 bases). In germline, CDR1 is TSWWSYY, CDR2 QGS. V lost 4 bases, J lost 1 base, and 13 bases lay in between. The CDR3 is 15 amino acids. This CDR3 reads CALGVIFHLTDKLIF. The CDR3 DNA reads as TGTGCTCTTGGGGTTATCTTCCACCTCACCGATAAACTCATCTTT.

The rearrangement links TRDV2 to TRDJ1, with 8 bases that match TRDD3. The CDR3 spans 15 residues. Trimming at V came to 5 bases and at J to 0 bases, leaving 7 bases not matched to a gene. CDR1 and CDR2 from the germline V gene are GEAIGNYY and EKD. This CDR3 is CACAAGYADTDKLIF. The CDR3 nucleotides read TGTGCCTGTGCCGCGGGATACGCTGACACCGATAAACTCATCTTT.

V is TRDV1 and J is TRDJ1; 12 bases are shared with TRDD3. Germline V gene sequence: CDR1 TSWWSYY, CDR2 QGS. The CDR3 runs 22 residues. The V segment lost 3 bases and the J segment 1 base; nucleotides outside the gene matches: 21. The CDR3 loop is CALGDPGFGTGGYYTSTDKLIF. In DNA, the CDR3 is TGTGCTCTTGGGGACCCGGGTTTCGGTACTGGGGGATACTACACCTCCACCGATAAACTCATCTTT.

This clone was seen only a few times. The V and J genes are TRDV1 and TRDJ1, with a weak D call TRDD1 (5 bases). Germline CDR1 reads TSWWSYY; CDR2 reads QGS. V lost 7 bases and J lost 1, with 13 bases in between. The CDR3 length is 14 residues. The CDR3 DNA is TGTGCTCTTGCGAAATTTTCGGGCACCGATAAACTCATCTTT. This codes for CALAKFSGTDKLIF.

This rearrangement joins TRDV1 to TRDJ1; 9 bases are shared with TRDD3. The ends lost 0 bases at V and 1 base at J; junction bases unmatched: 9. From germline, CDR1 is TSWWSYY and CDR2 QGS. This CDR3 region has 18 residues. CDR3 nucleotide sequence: TGTGCTCTTGGGGAACTATCGCGGGGGATACTCTCCACCGATAAACTCATCTTT. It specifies CALGELSRGILSTDKLIF.

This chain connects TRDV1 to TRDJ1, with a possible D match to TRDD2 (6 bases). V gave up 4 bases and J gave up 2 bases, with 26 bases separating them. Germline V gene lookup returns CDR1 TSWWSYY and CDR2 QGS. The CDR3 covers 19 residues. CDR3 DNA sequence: TGTGCTCTTGGGGGGGGCCTTCCCACGTCTCAGAGTAGGACCGATAAACTCATCTTT. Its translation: CALGGGLPTSQSRTDKLIF.

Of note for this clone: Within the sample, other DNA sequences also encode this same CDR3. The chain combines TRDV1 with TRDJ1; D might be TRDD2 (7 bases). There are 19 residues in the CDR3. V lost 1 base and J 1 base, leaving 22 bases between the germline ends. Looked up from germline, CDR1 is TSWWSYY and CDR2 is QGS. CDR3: CALGEPFLLRDSVTDKLIF. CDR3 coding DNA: TGTGCTCTTGGGGAACCATTCCTACTTAGGGATAGTGTCACCGATAAACTCATCTTT.

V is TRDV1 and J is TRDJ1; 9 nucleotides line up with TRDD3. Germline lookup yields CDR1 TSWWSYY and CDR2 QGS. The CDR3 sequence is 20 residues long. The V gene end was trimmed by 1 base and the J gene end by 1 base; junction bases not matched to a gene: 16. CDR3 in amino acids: CALGERGPSRLGDPTDKLIF. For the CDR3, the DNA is TGTGCTCTTGGGGAACGAGGTCCCTCTCGACTGGGGGACCCCACCGATAAACTCATCTTT.

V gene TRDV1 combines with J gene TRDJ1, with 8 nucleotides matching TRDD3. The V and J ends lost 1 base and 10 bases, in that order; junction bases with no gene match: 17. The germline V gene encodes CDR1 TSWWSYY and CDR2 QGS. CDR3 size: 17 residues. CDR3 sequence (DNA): TGTGCTCTTGGGGAACGGAGTTCTACGAGGTGGGGGATTGGACTCATCTTT. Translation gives CALGERSSTRWGIGLIF.

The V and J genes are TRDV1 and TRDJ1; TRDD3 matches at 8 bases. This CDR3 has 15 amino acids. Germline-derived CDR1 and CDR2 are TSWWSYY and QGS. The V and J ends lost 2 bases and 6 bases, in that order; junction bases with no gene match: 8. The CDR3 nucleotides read TGTGCTCTTGGGGAATTGAAGCGGGGGATAAATAAACTCATCTTT. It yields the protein CALGELKRGINKLIF.